The 28 T cell receptor beta chains below were found in one sample sequenced in a study of molecular identifiers for immune sequencing clone quantification. Using its own MiXCR run on the PCR reads, TCRdb lists one record per CDR3 protein. This table has around 470,000 distinct CDR3 sequences, over 20% appearing once. The material sequenced was naive CD8+ T cells from blood, with Jurkat cell RNA spiked in. As to subset: FACS-sorted CD8+CD4-CCR7+CD45RA+ naive T cells. These receptors were taken from a human donor in good health. Some libraries in this study had Jurkat cell RNA spiked in.

This clonotype was observed at least ten times. V gene TRBV29-1 combines with J gene TRBJ2-7; TRBD2 matches at 7 bases. There are 16 residues in the CDR3. The ends lost 4 bases at V and 3 bases at J; junction bases unmatched: 15. Germline assignment: CDR1 SQVTM and CDR2 ANQGSEA. In DNA, the CDR3 is TGCAGCGTTGTCTTTGCGGGAGCCCGAAGTGGCTACGAGCAGTACTTC. It specifies CSVVFAGARSGYEQYF.

Many counts were recorded for this clonotype. The chain joins TRBV6-5 to TRBJ2-7; tentative D call: TRBD1 (6 bases). V shed 6 bases and J shed 2 bases, with 14 bases lying between them. Per germline, CDR1 MNHEY and CDR2 SVGAGI. This CDR3 has 14 amino acids. In nucleotides, the CDR3 is TGTGCCAGCAGCCTCAGGGGAGAGGCCTACGAGCAGTACTTC. This sequence encodes CASSLRGEAYEQYF.

A note on this clonotype: A much larger clone sits a single nucleotide away, making a read error possible. CDR3 sequence (DNA): TGCAGTGCTAGAGGTCTCACGACTAGCGGGAGGTTGGGCACCGGGGAGCTGTTTTTT. This encodes CSARGLTTSGRLGTGELFF. V usage is TRBV20-1 and J usage is TRBJ2-2, with TRBD2 identical over 13 bases. V shed 1 base, J shed 4 bases, and the junction held 12 bases outside the gene matches. Germline loops: CDR1 DFQATT, CDR2 SNEGSKA (reference sequence). This CDR3 is 19 amino acids long.

As to this clonotype: The conserved closing phenylalanine or tryptophan is absent in this CDR3, likely reflecting a read error. The rearrangement joins TRBV12-3 or TRBV12-4 to TRBJ1-1; D remains ambiguous. CDR3 size: 13 residues. Trimming took off 5 bases at V and 10 bases at J, with 17 bases between the two ends. CDR3 nucleotide sequence: TGTGCCAGCAGTGCCCCCGGGCAGAGTGGAGCTTTCTCT. It specifies CASSAPGQSGAFS.

This clonotype was counted at least ten times. This chain uses TRBV27 with TRBJ2-3, with D hard to call. Germline V CDR1 and CDR2: MNHEY, SMNVEV (reference sequence). CDR3 length: 13 residues. Between the trimmed V and J ends, which lost 8 bases and 1 base, there was a span of 10 bases. In DNA form, the CDR3 reads TGTGCCAGCGGCGTCCTTGGCACAGATACGCAGTATTTT. This encodes CASGVLGTDTQYF.

This clonotype appeared a few times. J is TRBJ1-4 and V is TRBV6-7; 9 bases are a match to TRBD1. Being an ORF, TRBV6-7 has a function that is uncertain. Trimming removed 8 bases from V and 4 bases from J; junction bases left unmatched: 5. CDR3 length equals 14 residues. CDR3 amino acids: CASHEGQGNEKLFF. Here the CDR3 DNA reads TGTGCCAGCCACGAGGGACAGGGTAATGAAAAACTGTTTTTT.

The V and J genes are TRBV11-2 and TRBJ2-1; D is unclear. The V and J ends lost 5 bases and 7 bases respectively, with 15 bases between them. This CDR3 spans 14 amino acids. CDR1 and CDR2 (germline): SGHAT, FQNNGV. CDR3 nucleotide sequence: TGTGCCAGCAGCGCCGCCGAGGAGTGGAATGAGCAGTTCTTC. This encodes CASSAAEEWNEQFF.

This clonotype was seen ten or more times. The V call is TRBV18, the J call TRBJ2-2; a possible D gene is TRBD1 (6 bases). Germline-derived CDR1 and CDR2 are KGHSH and LQKENI. Trimming cost V 4 bases and J 0 bases, with 18 bases left between them. The CDR3 is 18 amino acids. CDR3 DNA: TGTGCCAGCTCACTAGAGATTCGGGACACTACGAACACCGGGGAGCTGTTTTTT. Protein: CASSLEIRDTTNTGELFF.

This clonotype was observed at least ten times. V is TRBV7-6 and J is TRBJ2-7; a weak D match, TRBD2 (6 bases). The germline CDR1 and CDR2 sequences are SGHVS and FNYEAQ. With 5 bases removed from V and 2 bases from J, the gap between germline ends came to 19 bases. The length of the CDR3 is 16 residues. CDR3 loop: CASSPRVAETAYEQYF. The CDR3 DNA sequence: TGTGCCAGCAGCCCCCGGGTAGCGGAGACGGCCTACGAGCAGTACTTC.

This clonotype was found many times. The chain uses TRBV7-2 and TRBJ2-2; no definite D call. The CDR3 has 16 amino acids. Germline values: CDR1 SGHTA, CDR2 FQGNSA. Trimming stripped 5 bases from V and 0 bases from J, with 13 bases between. CDR3 sequence reads: CASSPMADANTGELFF. The DNA for the CDR3 is TGTGCCAGCAGCCCGATGGCGGACGCGAACACCGGGGAGCTGTTTTTT.

As to this clonotype: A much larger clone lies one base from this, so it may be a read error. J is TRBJ1-1 and V is TRBV19; weak D call: TRBD1 (5 bases). Germline CDR1 is LNHDA and CDR2 is SQIVND (reference sequence). This CDR3 region has 14 residues. Trimming shortened V by 5 bases and J by 4 bases, and 14 bases separated the two germline ends. The CDR3: CASSLRGEVTEAFF. The CDR3 DNA reads TGTGCCAGTAGTTTACGGGGGGAGGTCACTGAAGCTTTCTTT.

J is TRBJ2-3 and V is TRBV18, with D possibly TRBD2 on 6 matching bases. Germline CDR1 reads KGHSH; CDR2 reads LQKENI. This CDR3 comprises 17 residues. V dropped 0 bases and J dropped 2 bases, with 15 bases sitting between them. DNA of the CDR3: TGTGCCAGCTCACCACCAGGAGGGTTTGGGACCACAGATACGCAGTATTTT. Translating gives CASSPPGGFGTTDTQYF.

This clonotype was recorded at least ten times. The J gene is TRBJ2-4, the V gene TRBV24-1; TRBD1 might be the D (6 bases). CDR1 and CDR2 from the germline V gene are KGHDR and SFDVKD. The CDR3 loop spans 15 amino acids. Between the trimmed V and J ends, which lost 7 bases and 8 bases, there was a span of 20 bases. In DNA, the CDR3 is TGTGCCACCAGCCTGAGGACGAGGGGGAAGGACATTCAGTACTTC. Amino acids: CATSLRTRGKDIQYF.

In regard to this clonotype: At one of its ends the junction is not consistent with the germline gene, which may arise from a read error. The chain recombines TRBV27 with TRBJ2-7, with D possibly TRBD1 on 6 matching bases. Per germline, CDR1 MNHEY and CDR2 SMNVEV (reference sequence). The CDR3 loop spans 16 amino acids. The CDR3 coding sequence is TGTGCCAGCAGCATAATGGATGCAGGACAGCATTACGAGCGGTACTTC. The encoded protein is CASSIMDAGQHYERYF.

CDR3 in DNA: TGTGCCAGCAGCTTACCCCAGGGGTACACTGAAGCTTTCTTT. Encoded protein: CASSLPQGYTEAFF. The V call is TRBV7-9, the J call TRBJ1-1, with D possibly being TRBD1 (6 bases). V was trimmed by 2 bases and J by 3 bases, leaving 10 bases between them. CDR3 length: 14 residues. Germline V gives CDR1 SEHNR, CDR2 FQNEAQ (reference sequence).

As regards this clonotype: A read error may produce the germline difference seen at one junction end. The rearrangement uses TRBV5-1 and TRBJ2-7; the match to TRBD2 covers 13 bases. CDR1 and CDR2 (germline): SGHRS, YFSETQ. CDR3 length: 17 residues. CDR3 in DNA: TGCGTCAGCACCCGGACTAGCGGGAGCCTAGGATTCTACGAGCAGTACTTC. It translates to CVSTRTSGSLGFYEQYF.

This clonotype was seen at least ten times. The V and J genes are TRBV6-1 and TRBJ2-4, with D uncertain. V was shortened by 3 bases and J by 4 bases, with 22 bases between the two germline ends. The CDR3 runs 18 residues. In germline, CDR1 is MNHNS, CDR2 SASEGT. This CDR3 is CASSDRRPPAKQKNIQYF. As DNA, the CDR3 is TGTGCCAGCAGTGACAGACGTCCCCCAGCGAAGCAAAAAAACATTCAGTACTTC.

Ten or more counts support this clonotype. V gene TRBV28 combines with J gene TRBJ2-5; TRBD1 matches 8 bases. The CDR3 extends over 14 amino acids. V lost 6 bases, J lost 0 bases, and 3 bases stayed unmatched. Germline V gene lookup returns CDR1 MDHEN and CDR2 SYDVKM. The CDR3, as DNA: TGTGCCAGCAGCCGGACAGGGAACCAAGAGACCCAGTACTTC. Its translation: CASSRTGNQETQYF.

This clonotype was observed a handful of times. The chain links TRBV7-9 to TRBJ2-7; D unresolved. The V end lost 1 base, the J end lost 5 bases, and 6 bases lay between the germline ends. This CDR3 has 12 residues. Germline values: CDR1 SEHNR, CDR2 FQNEAQ (reference sequence). The DNA of the CDR3 is TGTGCCAGCAGCTTAGTTACCGACGAGCAGTACTTC. It specifies CASSLVTDEQYF.

This clonotype was counted ten times or more. The gene calls are TRBV20-1 and TRBJ2-7; 7 bases map to TRBD2. Germline V lookup: CDR1 DFQATT, CDR2 SNEGSKA (reference sequence). Trimming took 1 base from V and 5 from J; bases not matched to a gene: 8. CDR3 length: 14 amino acids. Written as DNA, the CDR3 is TGCAGTGCTAGAGTAGGTGGGAGGGTTAACGAGCAGTACTTC. It encodes CSARVGGRVNEQYF.

In regard to this clonotype: A much larger clone lies a single base off, so this may be a read error. This chain joins TRBV14 and TRBJ1-1; possibly TRBD1 for D (6 bases). The CDR3 runs 16 residues. Germline CDR1 SGHDN, CDR2 FVKESK. The CDR3 sequence is CASSQVQGLGNTGAFF. The DNA of the CDR3 is TGTGCCAGCAGCCAAGTACAGGGTTTGGGGAACACTGGAGCTTTCTTT.

On this clonotype itself: A much larger clonotype is one base distant, so this may be a read error. This chain joins TRBV10-3 and TRBJ2-3, with 9 bases fitting TRBD1. The CDR3 contains 11 residues. Germline loops: CDR1 ENHRY, CDR2 SYGVKD. V dropped 9 bases and J dropped 12; count of bases not matched to a gene: 7. CDR3 DNA: TGTGCCATTGCTTGGGACAGGGATCAGTATTTT. Protein: CAIAWDRDQYF.

This clonotype was observed a handful of times. V and J are TRBV20-1 and TRBJ2-7; 9 bases align to TRBD1. The trim removed 0 bases at V and 4 bases at J, leaving 22 bases unmatched. The CDR3 is made up of 20 amino acids. Germline loops: CDR1 DFQATT, CDR2 SNEGSKA (reference sequence). CDR3 in amino acids: CSARDATGGDPTGDPYEQYF. The CDR3 coding sequence is TGCAGTGCTAGAGATGCAACAGGGGGCGATCCTACTGGGGATCCGTACGAGCAGTACTTC.

This clonotype was observed at least ten times. V and J are TRBV7-9 and TRBJ2-3; D is undetermined. Trimming removed 8 bases from V and 2 bases from J, with 11 bases in between. The CDR3 runs 13 residues. Germline-derived CDR1 and CDR2 are SEHNR and FQNEAQ (reference sequence). As DNA, the CDR3 is TGTGCCAGCGAACCATTTAACACAGATACGCAGTATTTT. Protein sequence: CASEPFNTDTQYF. Full variable domain (outside the CDR3, taken from reference TRBV7-9 and TRBJ2-3): DTGVSQNPRHKITKRGQNVTFRCDPISEHNRLYWYRQTLGQGPEFLTYFQNEAQLEKSRLLSDRFSAERPKGSFSTLEIQRTEQGDSAMYLCASEPFNTDTQYFGPGTRLTVL.

This clonotype was seen more than once but under ten times. Written as DNA, the CDR3 is TGTGCCTGGAGTTTTAACGCAGCCAACTATGGCTACACCTTC. Translation gives CAWSFNAANYGYTF. The chain links TRBV30 to TRBJ1-2; D remains unclear. The CDR3 runs to 14 residues. V was clipped by 2 bases and J by 2 bases, with 12 bases between them. Germline loops: CDR1 GTSNPN, CDR2 SVGIG (reference sequence).

CDR3 sequence: CASSIGPDRAYRDTQYF. For the CDR3, the DNA is TGTGCCAGTAGTATAGGTCCGGACAGGGCTTATAGAGATACGCAGTATTTT. The V call is TRBV19, the J call TRBJ2-3; 8 bases line up with TRBD1. Germline-derived CDR1 and CDR2 are LNHDA and SQIVND (reference sequence). Losses at the gene ends were 1 base for V and 5 bases for J; bases not matched to a gene: 11. CDR3 length: 17 amino acids.

A single count supports this clonotype. The chain combines TRBV30 with TRBJ2-1; 8 positions match TRBD2. Germline assignment: CDR1 GTSNPN and CDR2 SVGIG (reference sequence). The V and J ends lost 4 bases and 10 bases, in that order; junction bases with no gene match: 3. The CDR3 spans 11 residues. DNA of the CDR3: TGTGCCTGGAACGCGGGGGGAGAGCAGTTCTTC. It translates to CAWNAGGEQFF. Full variable domain (missing parts from reference TRBV30 and TRBJ2-1): SQTIHQWPATLVQPVGSPLSLECTVEGTSNPNLYWYRQAAGRGLQLLFYSVGIGQISSEVPQNLSASRPQDRQFILSSKKLLLSDSGFYLCAWNAGGEQFFGPGTRLTVL.

This clonotype was seen many times. The chain employs TRBV5-1 and TRBJ2-7; TRBD2 aligns across 8 bases. The CDR3 runs 13 residues. Germline CDR1 SGHRS, CDR2 YFSETQ. Trimming removed 4 bases from V and 2 bases from J; junction bases left unmatched: 2. This chain's CDR3 is CASSEGLAYEQYF. In nucleotides, the CDR3 is TGCGCCAGCAGCGAGGGACTAGCCTACGAGCAGTACTTC.